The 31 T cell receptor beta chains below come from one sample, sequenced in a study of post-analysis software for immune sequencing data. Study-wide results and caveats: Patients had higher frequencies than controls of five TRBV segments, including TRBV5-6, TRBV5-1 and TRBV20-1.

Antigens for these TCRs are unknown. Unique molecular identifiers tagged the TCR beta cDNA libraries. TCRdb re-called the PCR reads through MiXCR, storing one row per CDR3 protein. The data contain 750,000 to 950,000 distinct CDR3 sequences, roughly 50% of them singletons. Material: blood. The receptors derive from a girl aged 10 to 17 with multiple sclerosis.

The CDR3 is CASSGAWDGYTF. The DNA for the CDR3 is TGTGCCAGCAGCGGTGCGTGGGATGGCTACACCTTC. This chain connects TRBV14 to TRBJ1-2; D uncertain. This CDR3 has 12 amino acids. Trimming left V 5 bases short and J 6 bases short, with 10 bases between. Germline V gene sequence: CDR1 SGHDN, CDR2 FVKESK.

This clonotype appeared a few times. The DNA for the CDR3 is TGTGCCAGCAGTTTCACCGGGACAGGGGTCGGCGAGCAGTTCTTC. This encodes CASSFTGTGVGEQFF. The chain employs TRBV27 and TRBJ2-1; 10 bases are a match to TRBD1. Trimming at V came to 3 bases and at J to 10 bases, leaving 9 bases not matched to a gene. CDR1 and CDR2 (germline): MNHEY, SMNVEV (reference sequence). This CDR3 is 15 amino acids long.

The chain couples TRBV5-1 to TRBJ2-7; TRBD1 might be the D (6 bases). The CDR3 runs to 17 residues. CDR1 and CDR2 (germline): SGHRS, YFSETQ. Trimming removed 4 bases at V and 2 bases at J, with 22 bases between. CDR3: CASSPNTGMRTPYEQYF. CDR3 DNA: TGCGCCAGCAGCCCAAATACAGGGATGAGAACCCCCTACGAGCAGTACTTC.

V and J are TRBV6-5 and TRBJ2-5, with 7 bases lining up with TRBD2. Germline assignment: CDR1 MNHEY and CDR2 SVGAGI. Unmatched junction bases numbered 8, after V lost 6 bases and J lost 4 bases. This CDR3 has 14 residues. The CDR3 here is CASRRDGGLETQYF. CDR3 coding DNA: TGTGCCAGCAGGCGGGACGGGGGGTTAGAGACCCAGTACTTC.

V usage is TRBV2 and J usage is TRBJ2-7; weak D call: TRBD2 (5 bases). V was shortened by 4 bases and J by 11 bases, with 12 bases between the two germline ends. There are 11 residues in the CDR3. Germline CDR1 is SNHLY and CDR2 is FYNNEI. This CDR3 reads CASSVAPRKYF. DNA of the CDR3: TGTGCCAGCAGTGTAGCGCCTCGCAAGTACTTC. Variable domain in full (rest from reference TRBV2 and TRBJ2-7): EPEVTQTPSHQVTQMGQEVILRCVPISNHLYFYWYRQILGQKVEFLVSFYNNEISEKSEIFDDQFSVERPDGSNFTLKIRSTKLEDSAMYFCASSVAPRKYFGPGTRLTVT.

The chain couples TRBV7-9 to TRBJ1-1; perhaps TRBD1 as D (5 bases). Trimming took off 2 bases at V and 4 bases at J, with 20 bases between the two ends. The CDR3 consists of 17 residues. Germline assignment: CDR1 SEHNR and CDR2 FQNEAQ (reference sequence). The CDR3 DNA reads TGTGCCAGCAGCTTACCCCAGGGAAAAAAGCTAAGCACTGAAGCTTTCTTT. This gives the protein CASSLPQGKKLSTEAFF.

In DNA form, the CDR3 reads TGTGCCAGCAGATCCGCCGGGGGGGAGCAGTACTTC. It codes for CASRSAGGEQYF. This chain links TRBV6-5 with TRBJ2-7, with TRBD2 matching 7 bases. This CDR3 is built from 12 residues. Looked up from germline, CDR1 is MNHEY and CDR2 is SVGAGI. The junction had 6 bases not matched to a gene; V was cut back by 6 bases and J by 7 bases.

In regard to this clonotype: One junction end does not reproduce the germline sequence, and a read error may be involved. CDR3 DNA: TGTGCCAGCGGGAACGTCCCGACTTTC. Protein product: CASGNVPTF. V is TRBV12-3 or TRBV12-4 and J is TRBJ2-6; D remains unclear. The CDR3 extends over 9 amino acids.

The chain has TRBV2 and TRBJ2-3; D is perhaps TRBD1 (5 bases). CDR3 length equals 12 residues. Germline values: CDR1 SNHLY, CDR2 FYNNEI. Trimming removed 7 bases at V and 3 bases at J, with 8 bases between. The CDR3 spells CASNRGTDTQYF. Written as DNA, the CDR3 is TGTGCCAGCAATAGGGGAACAGATACGCAGTATTTT.

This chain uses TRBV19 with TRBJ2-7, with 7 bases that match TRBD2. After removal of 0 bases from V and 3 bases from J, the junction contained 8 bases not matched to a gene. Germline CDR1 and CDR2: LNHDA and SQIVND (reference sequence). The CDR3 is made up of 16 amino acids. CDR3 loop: CASSIEGSGRCYEQYF. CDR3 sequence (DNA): TGTGCCAGTAGTATAGAAGGTAGCGGGCGGTGCTACGAGCAGTACTTC.

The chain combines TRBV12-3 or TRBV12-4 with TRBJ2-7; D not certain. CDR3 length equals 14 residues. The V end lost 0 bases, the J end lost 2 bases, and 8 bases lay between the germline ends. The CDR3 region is CASSLAGSTYEQYF. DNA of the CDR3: TGTGCCAGCAGTTTAGCAGGGTCTACCTACGAGCAGTACTTC.

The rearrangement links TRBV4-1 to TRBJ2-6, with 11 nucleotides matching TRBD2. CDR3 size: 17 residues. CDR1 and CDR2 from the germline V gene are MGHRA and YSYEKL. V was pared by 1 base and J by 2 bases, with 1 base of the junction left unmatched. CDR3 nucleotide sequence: TGCGCCAGCAGCCAAGGGACTAGCGGGCCTGGGGCCAACGTCCTGACTTTC. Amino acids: CASSQGTSGPGANVLTF.

The CDR3 DNA reads TGCGCCAGCAGCTTGGACCCTCACTTAAATGAAAAACTGTTTTTT. Protein sequence: CASSLDPHLNEKLFF. This rearrangement joins TRBV5-1 to TRBJ1-4, with D unresolved. V lost 0 bases and J lost 5, with 11 bases in between. The CDR3 has 15 amino acids. CDR1 and CDR2 from the germline V gene are SGHRS and YFSETQ.

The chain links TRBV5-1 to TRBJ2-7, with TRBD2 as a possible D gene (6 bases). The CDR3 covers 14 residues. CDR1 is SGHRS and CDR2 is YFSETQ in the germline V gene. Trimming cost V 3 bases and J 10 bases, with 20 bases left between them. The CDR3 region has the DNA TGCGCCAGCAGCTGGACCGAACCTAACGGGAGACAGTACTTC. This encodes CASSWTEPNGRQYF. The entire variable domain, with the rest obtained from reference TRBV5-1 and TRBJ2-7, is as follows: KAGVTQTPRYLIKTRGQQVTLSCSPISGHRSVSWYQQTPGQGLQFLFEYFSETQRNKGNFPGRFSGRQFSNSRSEMNVSTLELGDSALYLCASSWTEPNGRQYFGPGTRLTVT.

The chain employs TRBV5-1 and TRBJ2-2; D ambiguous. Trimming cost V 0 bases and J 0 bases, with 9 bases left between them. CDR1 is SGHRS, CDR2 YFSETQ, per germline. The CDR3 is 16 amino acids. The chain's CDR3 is CASSLARLPNTGELFF. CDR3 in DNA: TGCGCCAGCAGCTTGGCGAGGCTTCCGAACACCGGGGAGCTGTTTTTT.

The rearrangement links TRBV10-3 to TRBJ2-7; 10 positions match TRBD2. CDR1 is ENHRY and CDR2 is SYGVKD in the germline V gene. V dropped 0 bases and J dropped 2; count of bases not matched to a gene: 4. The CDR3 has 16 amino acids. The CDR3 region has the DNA TGTGCCATCAGTGAGTCGATCGGACTAGCGGCCTACGAGCAGTACTTC. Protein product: CAISESIGLAAYEQYF.

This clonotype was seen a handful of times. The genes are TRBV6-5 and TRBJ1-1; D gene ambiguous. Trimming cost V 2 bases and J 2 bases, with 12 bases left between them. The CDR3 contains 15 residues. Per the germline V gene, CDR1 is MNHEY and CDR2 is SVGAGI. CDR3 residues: CASSYTKAVNTEAFF. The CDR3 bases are TGTGCCAGCAGTTACACGAAGGCCGTAAACACTGAAGCTTTCTTT.

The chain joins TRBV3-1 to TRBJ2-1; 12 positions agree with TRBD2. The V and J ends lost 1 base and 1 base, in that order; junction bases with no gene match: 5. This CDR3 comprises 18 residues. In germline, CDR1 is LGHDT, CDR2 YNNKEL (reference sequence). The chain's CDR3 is CASSQGLAGVSSYNEQFF. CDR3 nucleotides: TGTGCCAGCAGCCAAGGACTAGCGGGAGTATCTTCCTACAATGAGCAGTTCTTC.

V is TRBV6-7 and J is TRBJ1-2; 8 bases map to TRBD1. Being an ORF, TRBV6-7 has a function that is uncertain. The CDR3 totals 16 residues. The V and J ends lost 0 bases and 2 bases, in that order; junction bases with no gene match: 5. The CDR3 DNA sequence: TGTGCCAGCAGTTACTCGCCGCAGGGGGCGAACTATGGCTACACCTTC. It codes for CASSYSPQGANYGYTF.

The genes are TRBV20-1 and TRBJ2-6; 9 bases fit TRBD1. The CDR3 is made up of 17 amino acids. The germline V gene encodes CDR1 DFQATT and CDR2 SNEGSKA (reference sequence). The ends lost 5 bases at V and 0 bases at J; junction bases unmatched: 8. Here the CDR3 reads CSARGQGKFSGANVLTF. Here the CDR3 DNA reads TGCAGTGCTCGCGGACAGGGGAAATTCTCTGGGGCCAACGTCCTGACTTTC.

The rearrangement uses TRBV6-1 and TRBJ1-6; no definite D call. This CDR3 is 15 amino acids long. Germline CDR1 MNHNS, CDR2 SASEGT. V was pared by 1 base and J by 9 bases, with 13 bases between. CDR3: CASSEVRGASSPLHF. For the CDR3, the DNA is TGTGCCAGCAGTGAAGTGAGAGGCGCCTCTTCACCCCTCCACTTT.

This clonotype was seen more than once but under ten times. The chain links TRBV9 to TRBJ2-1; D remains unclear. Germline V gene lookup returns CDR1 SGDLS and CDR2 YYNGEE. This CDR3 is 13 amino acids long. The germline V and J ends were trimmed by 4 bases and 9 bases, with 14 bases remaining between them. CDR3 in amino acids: CASSSTPSSEQFF. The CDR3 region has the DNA TGTGCCAGCAGCTCCACGCCCTCCAGTGAGCAGTTCTTC. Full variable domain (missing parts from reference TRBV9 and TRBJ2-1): DSGVTQTPKHLITATGQRVTLRCSPRSGDLSVYWYQQSLDQGLQFLIQYYNGEERAKGNILERFSAQQFPDLHSELNLSSLELGDSALYFCASSSTPSSEQFFGPGTRLTVL.

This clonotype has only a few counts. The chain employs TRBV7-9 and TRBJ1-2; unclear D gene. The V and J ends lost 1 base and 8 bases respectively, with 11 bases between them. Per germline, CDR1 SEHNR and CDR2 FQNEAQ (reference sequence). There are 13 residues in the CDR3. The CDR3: CASSLGGTAGYTF. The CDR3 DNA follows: TGTGCCAGCAGCTTAGGAGGTACAGCCGGCTACACCTTC.

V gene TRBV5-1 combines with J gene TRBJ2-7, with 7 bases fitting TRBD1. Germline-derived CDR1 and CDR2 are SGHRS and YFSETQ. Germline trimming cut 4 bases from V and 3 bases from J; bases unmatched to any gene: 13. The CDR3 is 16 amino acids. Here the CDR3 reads CASSPGTVPRGYEQYF. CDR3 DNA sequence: TGCGCCAGCAGCCCGGGGACAGTCCCACGAGGCTACGAGCAGTACTTC.

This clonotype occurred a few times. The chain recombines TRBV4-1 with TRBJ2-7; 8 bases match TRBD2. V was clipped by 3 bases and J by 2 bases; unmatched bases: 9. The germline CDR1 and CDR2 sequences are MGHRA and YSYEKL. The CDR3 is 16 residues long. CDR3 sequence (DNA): TGCGCCAGCAGCCATGTTAGCGGGGCGAACACCTACGAGCAGTACTTC. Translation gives CASSHVSGANTYEQYF.

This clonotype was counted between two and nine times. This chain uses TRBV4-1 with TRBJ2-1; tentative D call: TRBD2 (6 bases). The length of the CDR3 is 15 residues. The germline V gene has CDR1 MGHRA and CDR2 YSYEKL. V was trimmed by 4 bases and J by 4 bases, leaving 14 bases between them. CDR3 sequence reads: CASSLRNGRYNEQFF. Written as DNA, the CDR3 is TGCGCCAGCAGCCTCAGGAACGGGAGATACAATGAGCAGTTCTTC.

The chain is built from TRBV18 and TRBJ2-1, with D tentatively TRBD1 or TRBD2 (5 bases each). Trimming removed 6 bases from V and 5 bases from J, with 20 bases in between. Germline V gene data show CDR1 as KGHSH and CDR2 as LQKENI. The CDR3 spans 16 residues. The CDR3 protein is CASSKGRESFDNEQFF. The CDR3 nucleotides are TGTGCCAGCTCTAAAGGCAGGGAGTCATTCGACAATGAGCAGTTCTTC.

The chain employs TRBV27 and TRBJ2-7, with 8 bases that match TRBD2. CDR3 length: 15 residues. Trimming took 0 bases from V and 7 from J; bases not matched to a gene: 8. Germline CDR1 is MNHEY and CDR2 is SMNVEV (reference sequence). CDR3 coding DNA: TGTGCCAGCAGTTTATCCAGCGGGAGCCTCTTGGAGCAGTACTTC. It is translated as CASSLSSGSLLEQYF.

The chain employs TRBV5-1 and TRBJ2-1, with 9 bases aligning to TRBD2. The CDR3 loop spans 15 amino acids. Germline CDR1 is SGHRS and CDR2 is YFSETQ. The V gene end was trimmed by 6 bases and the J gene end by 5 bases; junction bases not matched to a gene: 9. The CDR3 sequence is CASTIGGRGNNEQFF. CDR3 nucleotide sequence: TGCGCCAGCACCATTGGCGGGAGGGGTAACAATGAGCAGTTCTTC. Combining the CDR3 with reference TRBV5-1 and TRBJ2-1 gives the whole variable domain KAGVTQTPRYLIKTRGQQVTLSCSPISGHRSVSWYQQTPGQGLQFLFEYFSETQRNKGNFPGRFSGRQFSNSRSEMNVSTLELGDSALYLCASTIGGRGNNEQFFGPGTRLTVL.

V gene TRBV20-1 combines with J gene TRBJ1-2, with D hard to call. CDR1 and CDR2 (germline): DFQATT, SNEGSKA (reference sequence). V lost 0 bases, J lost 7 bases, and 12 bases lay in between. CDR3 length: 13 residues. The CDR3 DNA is TGCAGTGCTAGAGATGGACCTTACGGTGGCTACACCTTC. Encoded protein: CSARDGPYGGYTF.

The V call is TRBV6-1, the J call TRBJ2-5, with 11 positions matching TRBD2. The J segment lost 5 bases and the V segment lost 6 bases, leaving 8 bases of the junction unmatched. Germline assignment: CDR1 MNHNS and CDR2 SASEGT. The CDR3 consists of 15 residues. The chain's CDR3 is CASSFSGRALETQYF. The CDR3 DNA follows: TGTGCCAGCAGCTTTAGCGGGAGGGCCCTGGAGACCCAGTACTTC.